The clone carrying this T cell receptor (beta chain) was observed a few times. The sample originates from a study of blood T cell repertoires in COVID-19. Turning to the study itself: COVID-19 samples collected from the United States, Italy and Spain covered acute and convalescent phases. T cells, B-cell-depleted T cells, or PBMCs supplied cDNA or gDNA.

As processed by the authors: Counts of nucleated cells, estimated from reference gene primer amplification, were obtained. Some clones are missing from TCRdb's copy, which holds only in-frame ones; the method was immunoSEQ multiplex PCR. The V and J calls and clone size were taken over from that table, and D and trimming were inferred from the DNA. The table shows about 90,000 clones, with approximately 90% occurring only once. Trimming at V came to 8 bases and at J to 0 bases, leaving 4 bases not matched to a gene. The germline V gene encodes CDR1 MDHEN and CDR2 SYDVKM. CDR3 length: 14 amino acids. This receptor was obtained from a human donor with active COVID-19. The donor label of this sample is uncertain. The chain links TRBV28 to TRBJ2-1; the match to TRBD1 covers 7 bases. Sequenced input: peripheral blood. The CDR3 loop reads CASGTAYSYNEQFF. The CDR3 DNA reads as TGTGCCAGCGGGACAGCTTACTCCTACAATGAGCAGTTCTTC.